A single sample is the source of the 2 T cell receptor beta chains below, sequenced in a study of cytomegalovirus exposure and HLA in healthy donors. It was with 60 Vbeta and 13 Jbeta primers that the PCR ran. Data came from immunoSEQ multiplex PCR; TCRdb stores just in-frame clones and leaves some out. The data contain some 130,000 clones, 80% of them seen just once; the ten biggest clones take up 1%. The sample was PBMCs. The receptor source for this set is a man between 40 and 49 years old in good health and CMV-seronegative.

The gene calls are TRBV30 and TRBJ2-5; TRBD2 aligns across 9 bases. CDR1 GTSNPN and CDR2 SVGIG come from the germline V gene (reference sequence). The CDR3 covers 16 residues. The V segment lost 3 bases and the J segment 2 bases; nucleotides outside the gene matches: 10. The CDR3 region is CAWSLGGSGRQETQYF. CDR3 in DNA: TGTGCCTGGAGCCTGGGGGGTAGCGGGAGACAAGAGACCCAGTACTTC.

V usage is TRBV7-2 and J usage is TRBJ2-7; the match to TRBD2 covers 11 bases. The V gene's germline CDR1 is SGHTA and CDR2 FQGNSA. The CDR3 has 15 amino acids. V was clipped by 4 bases and J by 4 bases; unmatched bases: 6. The CDR3 DNA reads TGTGCCAGCAGCTCGGGACTAGCGGCCGTTTACGAGCAGTACTTC. This gives the protein CASSSGLAAVYEQYF. Combining the CDR3 with reference TRBV7-2 and TRBJ2-7 gives the whole variable domain GAGVSQSPSNKVTEKGKDVELRCDPISGHTALYWYRQSLGQGLEFLIYFQGNSAPDKSGLPSDRFSAERTGGSVSTLTIQRTQQEDSAVYLCASSSGLAAVYEQYFGPGTRLTVT.